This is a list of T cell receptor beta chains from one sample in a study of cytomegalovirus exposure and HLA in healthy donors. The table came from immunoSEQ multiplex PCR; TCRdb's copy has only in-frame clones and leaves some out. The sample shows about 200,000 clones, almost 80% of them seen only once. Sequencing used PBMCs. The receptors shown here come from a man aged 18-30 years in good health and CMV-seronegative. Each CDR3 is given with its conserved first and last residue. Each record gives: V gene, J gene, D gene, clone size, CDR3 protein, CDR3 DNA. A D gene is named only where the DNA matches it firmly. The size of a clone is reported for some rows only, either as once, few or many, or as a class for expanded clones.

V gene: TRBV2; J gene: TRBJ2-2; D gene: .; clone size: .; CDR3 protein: CASSEQGLNTGELFF; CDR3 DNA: TGTGCCAGCAGTGAACAGGGGTTAAACACCGGGGAGCTGTTTTTT
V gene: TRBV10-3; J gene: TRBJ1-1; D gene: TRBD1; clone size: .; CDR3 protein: CAISPTGGNTEAFF; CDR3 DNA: TGTGCCATCAGCCCGACAGGGGGGAACACTGAAGCTTTCTTT
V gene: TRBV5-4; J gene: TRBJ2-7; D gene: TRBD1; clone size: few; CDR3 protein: CASSQETGTGGYEQYF; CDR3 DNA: TGCGCCAGCAGCCAAGAGACCGGGACAGGGGGCTACGAGCAGTACTTC
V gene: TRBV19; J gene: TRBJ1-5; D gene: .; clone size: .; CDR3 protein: CASSTDRTQHF; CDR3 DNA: TGTGCCAGTAGTACCGACAGGACCCAGCATTTT
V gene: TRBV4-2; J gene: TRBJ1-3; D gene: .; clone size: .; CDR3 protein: CASSQDPRGYTGNTIYF; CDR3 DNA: TGTGCCAGCAGCCAAGATCCGCGGGGTTATACTGGAAACACCATATATTTT
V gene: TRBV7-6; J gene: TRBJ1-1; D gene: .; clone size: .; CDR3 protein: CASSWDTYTEAFF; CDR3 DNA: TGTGCCAGCAGCTGGGACACCTACACTGAAGCTTTCTTT
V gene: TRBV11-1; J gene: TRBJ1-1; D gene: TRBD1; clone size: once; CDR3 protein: CASSLWGTGGITEAFF; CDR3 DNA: TGTGCCAGCAGCTTATGGGGGACAGGGGGAATCACTGAAGCTTTCTTT
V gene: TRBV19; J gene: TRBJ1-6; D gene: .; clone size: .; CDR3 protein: CAAGRGNNSPLHF; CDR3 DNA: TGTGCCGCGGGACGGGGGAATAATTCACCCCTCCACTTT
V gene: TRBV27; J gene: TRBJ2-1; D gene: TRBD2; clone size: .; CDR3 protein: CASIGLAGDPSSYNEQFF; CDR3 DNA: TGTGCCAGCATCGGACTAGCGGGAGACCCGAGCTCCTACAATGAGCAGTTCTTC
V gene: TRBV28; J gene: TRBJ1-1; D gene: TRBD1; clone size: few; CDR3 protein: CASVETGFEAFF; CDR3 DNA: TGTGCCAGCGTAGAGACAGGGTTTGAAGCTTTCTTT
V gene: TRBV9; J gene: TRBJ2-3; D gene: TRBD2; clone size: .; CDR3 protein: CASSPSTSGVGDTQYF; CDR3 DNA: TGTGCCAGCAGCCCCTCTACTAGCGGGGTCGGAGATACGCAGTATTTT
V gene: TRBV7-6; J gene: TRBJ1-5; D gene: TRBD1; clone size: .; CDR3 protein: CASSLGTGGGNQPQHF; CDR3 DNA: TGTGCCAGCAGCTTAGGGACAGGGGGCGGCAATCAGCCCCAGCATTTT
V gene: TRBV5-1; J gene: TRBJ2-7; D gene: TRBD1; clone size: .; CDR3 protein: CASSHGTVGYEQYF; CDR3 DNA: TGCGCCAGCAGCCACGGGACAGTGGGTTACGAGCAGTACTTC
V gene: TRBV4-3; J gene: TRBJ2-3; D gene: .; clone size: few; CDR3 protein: CASSPRRGDTQYF; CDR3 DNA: TGCGCCAGCAGCCCTCGTCGGGGGGATACGCAGTATTTT
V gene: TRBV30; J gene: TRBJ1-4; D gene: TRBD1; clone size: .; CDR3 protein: CAWSVTPWTGVSFGEKLFF; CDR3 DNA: TGTGCCTGGAGTGTAACCCCTTGGACAGGGGTTAGTTTCGGTGAAAAACTGTTTTTT
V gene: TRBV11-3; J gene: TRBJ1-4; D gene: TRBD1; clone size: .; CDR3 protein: CASSPGQGTHEKLFF; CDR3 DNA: TGTGCCAGCAGCCCGGGACAGGGAACGCATGAAAAACTGTTTTTT
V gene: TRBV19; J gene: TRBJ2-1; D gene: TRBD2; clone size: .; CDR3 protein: CASSNSRLAGNSYNEQFF; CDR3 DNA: TGTGCCAGTAGTAACTCTCGACTAGCGGGGAACTCCTACAATGAGCAGTTCTTC
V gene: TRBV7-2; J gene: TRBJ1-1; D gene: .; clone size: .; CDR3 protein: CASSNRQGIRAFF; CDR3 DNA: TGTGCCAGCAGCAATAGGCAGGGTATAAGAGCTTTCTTT
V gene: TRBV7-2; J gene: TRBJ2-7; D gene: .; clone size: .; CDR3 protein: CASSLLASGGVHEQYF; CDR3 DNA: TGTGCCAGCAGCCTACTTGCGTCGGGGGGCGTCCACGAGCAGTACTTC
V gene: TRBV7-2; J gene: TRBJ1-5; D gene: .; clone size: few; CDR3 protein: CASSLVRGMGNQPQHF; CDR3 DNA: TGTGCCAGCAGCTTAGTACGGGGTATGGGCAATCAGCCCCAGCATTTT
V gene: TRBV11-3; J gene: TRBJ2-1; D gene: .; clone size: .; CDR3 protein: CASSLGPSNEQFF; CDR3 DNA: TGTGCCAGCAGCTTAGGGCCCTCTAATGAGCAGTTCTTC
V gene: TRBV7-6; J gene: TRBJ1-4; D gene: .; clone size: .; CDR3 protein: CASSLETANEKLFF; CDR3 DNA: TGTGCCAGCAGCTTAGAGACAGCGAATGAAAAACTGTTTTTT
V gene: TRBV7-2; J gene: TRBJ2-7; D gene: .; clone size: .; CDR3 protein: CASSGHQGYEQYF; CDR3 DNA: TGTGCCAGCAGCGGACACCAAGGATACGAGCAGTACTTC
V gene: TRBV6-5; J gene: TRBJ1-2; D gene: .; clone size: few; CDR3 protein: CASRGPSGGYTF; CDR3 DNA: TGTGCCTCGCGGGGGCCGTCAGGGGGCTACACCTTC
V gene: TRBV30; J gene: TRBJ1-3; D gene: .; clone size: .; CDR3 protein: CAWSVPGTLSLSGNTIYF; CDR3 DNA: TGTGCCTGGAGTGTACCAGGGACTCTCTCTCTCTCTGGAAACACCATATATTTT
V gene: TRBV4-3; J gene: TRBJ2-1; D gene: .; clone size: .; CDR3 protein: CASSQEFSAVYNEQFF; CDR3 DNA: TGCGCCAGCAGCCAAGAATTCTCGGCGGTATACAATGAGCAGTTCTTC
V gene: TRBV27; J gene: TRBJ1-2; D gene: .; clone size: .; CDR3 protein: CASSHQGYGYTF; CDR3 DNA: TGTGCCAGCAGTCACCAGGGTTACGGCTACACCTTC
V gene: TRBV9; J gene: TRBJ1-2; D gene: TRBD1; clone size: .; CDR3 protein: CASSAIRDRTASNYGYTF; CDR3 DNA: TGTGCCAGCAGCGCCATCCGGGACAGGACTGCCTCTAACTATGGCTACACCTTC
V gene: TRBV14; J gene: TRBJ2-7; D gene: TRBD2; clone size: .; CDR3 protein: CASSQVLKTSGSYEQYF; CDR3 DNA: TGTGCCAGCAGCCAAGTCCTTAAGACTAGCGGTTCTTACGAGCAGTACTTC
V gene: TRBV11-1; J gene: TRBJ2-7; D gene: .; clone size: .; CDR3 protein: CASSSSVTYEQYF; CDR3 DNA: TGTGCCAGCAGCTCCTCAGTTACCTACGAGCAGTACTTC
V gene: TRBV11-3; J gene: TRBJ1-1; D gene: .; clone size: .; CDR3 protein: CASSGHGSIGEAFF; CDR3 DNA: TGTGCCAGCAGCGGACACGGGTCGATTGGTGAAGCTTTCTTT
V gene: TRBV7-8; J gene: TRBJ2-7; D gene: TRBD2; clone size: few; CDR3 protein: CASSSPGGVEQYF; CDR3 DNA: TGTGCCAGCAGTTCCCCCGGGGGGGTCGAGCAGTACTTC
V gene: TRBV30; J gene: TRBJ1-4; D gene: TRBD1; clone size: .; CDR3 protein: CAWSFLKGQGDGVKLFF; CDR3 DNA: TGTGCCTGGAGTTTCCTTAAGGGACAGGGAGACGGGGTAAAACTGTTTTTT